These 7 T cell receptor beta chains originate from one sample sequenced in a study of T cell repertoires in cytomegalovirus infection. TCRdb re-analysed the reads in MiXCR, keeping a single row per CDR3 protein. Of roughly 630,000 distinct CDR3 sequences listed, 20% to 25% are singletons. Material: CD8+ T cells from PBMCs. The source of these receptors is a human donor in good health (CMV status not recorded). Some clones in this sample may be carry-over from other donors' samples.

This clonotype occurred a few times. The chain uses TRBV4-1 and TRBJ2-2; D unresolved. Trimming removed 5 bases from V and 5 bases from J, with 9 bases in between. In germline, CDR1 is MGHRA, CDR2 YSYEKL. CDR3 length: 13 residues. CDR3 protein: CASSERRTGELFF. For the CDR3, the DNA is TGCGCCAGCAGCGAACGTAGAACCGGGGAGCTGTTTTTT.

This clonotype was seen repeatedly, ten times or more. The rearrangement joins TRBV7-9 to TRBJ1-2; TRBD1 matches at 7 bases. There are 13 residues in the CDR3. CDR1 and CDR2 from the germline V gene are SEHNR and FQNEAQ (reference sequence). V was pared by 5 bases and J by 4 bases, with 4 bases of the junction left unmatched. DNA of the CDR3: TGTGCCAGCAGCCCGGGACAGCGCTATGGCTACACCTTC. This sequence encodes CASSPGQRYGYTF.

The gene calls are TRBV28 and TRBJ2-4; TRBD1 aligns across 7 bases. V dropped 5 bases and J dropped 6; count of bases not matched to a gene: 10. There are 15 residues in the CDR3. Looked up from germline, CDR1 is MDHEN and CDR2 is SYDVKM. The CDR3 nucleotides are TGTGCCAGCAGTACCAGGTCGGGACAGTCAAACATTCAGTACTTC. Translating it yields CASSTRSGQSNIQYF. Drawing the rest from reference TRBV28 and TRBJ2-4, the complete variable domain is DVKVTQSSRYLVKRTGEKVFLECVQDMDHENMFWYRQDPGLGLRLIYFSYDVKMKEKGDIPEGYSVSREKKERFSLILESASTNQTSMYLCASSTRSGQSNIQYFGAGTRLSVL.

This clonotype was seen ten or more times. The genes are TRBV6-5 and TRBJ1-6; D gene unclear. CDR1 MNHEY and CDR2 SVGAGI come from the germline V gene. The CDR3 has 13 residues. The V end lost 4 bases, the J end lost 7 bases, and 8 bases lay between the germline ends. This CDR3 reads CASSFEGNSPLHF. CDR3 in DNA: TGTGCCAGCAGTTTCGAAGGGAATTCACCCCTCCACTTT.

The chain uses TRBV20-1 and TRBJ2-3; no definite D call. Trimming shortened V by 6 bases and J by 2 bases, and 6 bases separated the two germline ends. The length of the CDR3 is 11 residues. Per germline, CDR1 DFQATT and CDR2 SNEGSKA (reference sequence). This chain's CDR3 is CSAPNTDTQYF. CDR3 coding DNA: TGCAGTGCCCCCAACACAGATACGCAGTATTTT.

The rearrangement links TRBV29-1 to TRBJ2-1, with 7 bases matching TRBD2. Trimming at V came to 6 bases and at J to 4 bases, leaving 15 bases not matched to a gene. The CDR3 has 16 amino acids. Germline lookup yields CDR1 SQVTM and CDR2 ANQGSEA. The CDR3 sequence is CSVGGLASGEYNEQFF. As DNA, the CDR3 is TGCAGCGTGGGGGGATTGGCTAGCGGAGAGTACAATGAGCAGTTCTTC.

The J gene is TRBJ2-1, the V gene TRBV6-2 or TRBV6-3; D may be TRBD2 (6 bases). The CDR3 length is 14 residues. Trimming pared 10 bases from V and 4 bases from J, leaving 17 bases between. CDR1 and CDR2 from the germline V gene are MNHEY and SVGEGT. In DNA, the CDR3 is TGTGCCACCACGGGGGTAACAACATACAATGAGCAGTTCTTC. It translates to CATTGVTTYNEQFF.